Listed below are T cell receptor beta chains from one sample, sequenced in a study of radiotherapy plus CTLA-4 blockade in lung cancer. TCRdb's table, derived via immunoSEQ multiplex PCR, lists solely in-frame clones and lacks some. The data show about 120,000 clones, around 89% seen once. The specimen was peripheral blood, collected from a patient treated with radiotherapy plus ipilimumab. The source of these receptors is a human donor with non-small cell lung cancer that progressed on radiotherapy plus ipilimumab. CDR3s include the opening cysteine and the closing phenylalanine or tryptophan. Each record gives: V gene, clone size, J gene, D gene, CDR3 protein, CDR3 DNA. D genes are given only for firm matches. For some rows the clone size is stated as once, few or many, or as a class when expanded; others skip it.

TRBV5-1	once	TRBJ2-1	TRBD2	CASSLDSGSSLDEQFF	TGCGCCAGCAGCTTGGATAGCGGGAGTTCTCTGGATGAGCAGTTCTTC
TRBV7-9	NA	TRBJ1-2	TRBD1	CASSLEDRGQVRGGYTF	TGTGCCAGCAGCTTAGAAGATAGAGGACAGGTTAGGGGTGGCTACACCTTC
TRBV10-1	once	TRBJ1-3	NA	CASSVGGTIYF	TGCGCCAGCAGTGTAGGAGGGACCATATATTTT
TRBV30	NA	TRBJ2-1	TRBD2	CAWSVSLDSSGRALRNEQFF	TGTGCCTGGAGTGTAAGTCTCGACAGTAGCGGGAGGGCTTTACGCAATGAGCAGTTCTTC
TRBV19	NA	TRBJ2-5	TRBD2	CASSAYLAGAGETQYF	TGTGCCAGTAGTGCATATCTAGCGGGAGCCGGGGAGACCCAGTACTTC
TRBV7-3	NA	TRBJ2-7	NA	CASSLNPRTGEQYF	TGTGCCAGCAGCTTAAATCCCAGAACGGGGGAGCAGTACTTC
TRBV29-1	NA	TRBJ1-2	TRBD1	CSGGPSQGAYGYTF	TGCAGCGGGGGGCCCTCGCAGGGGGCATATGGCTACACCTTC
TRBV25-1	NA	TRBJ1-2	NA	CASSVGPAGYTF	TGTGCCAGCAGTGTGGGTCCCGCGGGCTACACCTTC
TRBV29-1	NA	TRBJ2-1	NA	CSVASSDYPYNEQFF	TGCAGCGTTGCGTCGTCGGATTACCCTTACAATGAGCAGTTCTTC
TRBV7-6	NA	TRBJ1-3	TRBD1	CASSPNEGANTIYF	TGTGCCAGCAGCCCCAATGAGGGGGCGAACACCATATATTTT
TRBV27	few	TRBJ2-5	TRBD2	CASSAIAGGPETQYF	TGTGCCAGCAGTGCTATAGCGGGAGGGCCAGAGACCCAGTACTTC
TRBV6-1	NA	TRBJ1-1	NA	CASSESVGGRTEAFF	TGTGCCAGCAGTGAAAGTGTGGGTGGAAGAACTGAAGCTTTCTTT
TRBV9	NA	TRBJ2-2	NA	CASSVAGTPNTGELFF	TGTGCCAGCAGCGTAGCTGGGACGCCGAACACCGGGGAGCTGTTTTTT
TRBV27	NA	TRBJ2-3	NA	CASSPLEVGHSDTQYF	TGTGCCAGCAGTCCTCTCGAGGTAGGGCACTCAGATACGCAGTATTTT
TRBV19	once	TRBJ2-5	NA	CASRDISNGFQETQYF	TGTGCCAGTAGGGATATCTCTAATGGGTTCCAAGAGACCCAGTACTTC
TRBV7-2	NA	TRBJ2-1	TRBD1	CATSGTGAYNEQFF	TGTGCCACTTCCGGGACAGGGGCCTACAATGAGCAGTTCTTC
TRBV6-6	NA	TRBJ2-1	NA	CASSYSYNEQFF	TGTGCCAGCAGTTACAGTTACAATGAGCAGTTCTTC
TRBV27	NA	TRBJ2-2	NA	CASSFRGGELFF	TGTGCCAGCAGTTTCAGGGGAGGGGAGCTGTTTTTT
TRBV27	once	TRBJ1-2	NA	CASSFRANYGYTF	TGTGCCAGCAGTTTTCGAGCTAACTATGGCTACACCTTC
TRBV18	once	TRBJ2-1	TRBD2	CASSPGTSGSGEQFF	TGTGCCAGCTCCCCCGGGACTAGCGGGAGTGGAGAGCAGTTCTTC
TRBV7-9	NA	TRBJ2-2	NA	CASSLPQGRTGELFF	TGTGCCAGCAGCTTACCGCAGGGGCGCACCGGGGAGCTGTTTTTT
TRBV13	NA	TRBJ2-3	TRBD1	CASSARTGADTQYF	TGTGCCAGCAGCGCCAGGACAGGGGCAGATACGCAGTATTTT
TRBV27	NA	TRBJ2-7	TRBD1	CASSLSWGQAYEQYF	TGTGCCAGCAGTTTATCGTGGGGACAGGCCTACGAGCAGTACTTC
TRBV5-4	NA	TRBJ2-3	TRBD2	CASSLASGSTDTQYF	TGTGCCAGCAGCTTGGCTAGCGGTAGCACAGATACGCAGTATTTT
TRBV7-6	NA	TRBJ2-5	NA	CASSLKRQETQYF	TGTGCCAGCAGCTTGAAGCGTCAAGAGACCCAGTACTTC
TRBV5-4	NA	TRBJ1-1	NA	CASSLGGYDTEAFF	TGTGCCAGCAGCTTGGGAGGGTACGACACTGAAGCTTTCTTT
TRBV5-1	NA	TRBJ1-2	NA	CASSQLGGENYGYTF	TGCGCCAGCAGCCAGCTTGGGGGGGAGAACTATGGCTACACCTTC
TRBV27	NA	TRBJ2-3	TRBD2	CASSLTSGPGNTQYF	TGTGCCAGCAGTCTCACTAGCGGACCTGGGAATACGCAGTATTTT
TRBV7-9	NA	TRBJ1-1	TRBD1	CASSLGQGAWGNTEAFF	TGTGCCAGCAGCCTAGGACAGGGGGCGTGGGGGAACACTGAAGCTTTCTTT
TRBV10-3	NA	TRBJ2-5	NA	CAISESGDLATQYF	TGTGCCATCAGTGAGTCGGGGGATCTAGCGACCCAGTACTTC
TRBV19	NA	TRBJ1-1	NA	CASSIFLQILKNTEAFF	TGTGCCAGTAGTATCTTTTTGCAGATACTTAAGAACACTGAAGCTTTCTTT
TRBV9	few	TRBJ2-1	TRBD2	CASSVGLAGPFSYNEQFF	TGTGCCAGCAGCGTAGGCCTAGCGGGCCCATTCTCCTACAATGAGCAGTTCTTC
TRBV2	NA	TRBJ2-2	NA	CASRPGVTGELFF	TGTGCCAGCAGACCTGGGGTCACCGGGGAGCTGTTTTTT
TRBV6-4	few	TRBJ2-2	TRBD2	CASSVVAGTNGELFF	TGTGCCAGCAGTGTGGTAGCGGGAACGAACGGGGAGCTGTTTTTT
TRBV18	NA	TRBJ1-5	TRBD1	CASSQDRGNQPQHF	TGTGCCAGCTCCCAGGACAGGGGCAATCAGCCCCAGCATTTT
TRBV6-6	NA	TRBJ2-3	TRBD2	CASSSLSGVGNTQYF	TGTGCCAGCAGTAGCCTCAGCGGGGTGGGGAATACGCAGTATTTT
TRBV5-8	few	TRBJ1-2	NA	CASSLVGGATVGYTF	TGTGCCAGCAGCTTAGTCGGGGGCGCAACGGTTGGCTACACCTTC
TRBV27	NA	TRBJ1-5	NA	CASARGAGGNQPQHF	TGTGCCAGCGCGCGAGGGGCGGGGGGCAATCAGCCCCAGCATTTT
TRBV7-9	NA	TRBJ2-3	TRBD2	CASSYLAGGSTDTQYF	TGTGCCAGCAGCTACCTAGCGGGAGGGAGCACAGATACGCAGTATTTT
TRBV2	NA	TRBJ2-5	NA	CASKRTEQETQYF	TGTGCCAGCAAGCGGACGGAGCAAGAGACCCAGTACTTC
TRBV18	NA	TRBJ2-3	TRBD2	CASSPLAGASTDTQYF	TGTGCCAGCTCACCACTAGCGGGTGCTAGCACAGATACGCAGTATTTT
TRBV7-8	NA	TRBJ2-1	TRBD2	CASSLALAGINEQFF	TGTGCCAGCAGCTTAGCCCTAGCGGGGATCAATGAGCAGTTCTTC
TRBV15	NA	TRBJ1-2	NA	CATSRDPTLGGGYGYTF	TGTGCCACCAGCAGAGATCCCACTTTAGGTGGTGGCTATGGCTACACCTTC
TRBV9	NA	TRBJ2-2	TRBD2	CASSPGLAGVAGELFF	TGTGCCAGCAGCCCCGGACTAGCGGGAGTGGCCGGGGAGCTGTTTTTT
TRBV6-1	NA	TRBJ1-5	TRBD1	CASSEVGTGSHQPQHF	TGTGCCAGCAGTGAAGTGGGGACAGGGAGCCATCAGCCCCAGCATTTT
TRBV30	NA	TRBJ2-3	TRBD2	CAWSVHGVTSGRAGSDTQYF	TGTGCCTGGAGTGTACATGGGGTGACTAGCGGGAGGGCCGGATCAGATACGCAGTATTTT
TRBV6-1	NA	TRBJ2-2	NA	CASSDGTVGELFF	TGTGCCAGCAGTGATGGGACTGTCGGGGAGCTGTTTTTT
TRBV19	once	TRBJ2-5	TRBD2	CASRRRSGDQETQYF	TGTGCCAGTCGCAGAAGGAGCGGGGACCAAGAGACCCAGTACTTC
TRBV9	NA	TRBJ1-3	NA	CASSVASSGNTIYF	TGTGCCAGCAGCGTAGCTAGCTCTGGAAACACCATATATTTT
TRBV7-9	NA	TRBJ2-7	TRBD2	CASSPSGGYYEQYF	TGTGCCAGCAGCCCATCGGGAGGGTACTACGAGCAGTACTTC
TRBV19	NA	TRBJ1-2	TRBD1	CASRKLGTGRMHGYTF	TGTGCCAGTAGAAAACTAGGGACAGGGAGGATGCATGGCTACACCTTC
TRBV12-5	NA	TRBJ1-5	NA	CASGSYMGGQPQHF	TGTGCTAGTGGTTCCTACATGGGCGGTCAGCCCCAGCATTTT
TRBV13	NA	TRBJ2-1	NA	CASRPSVNSYNEQFF	TGTGCCAGCAGACCGTCAGTAAACTCCTACAATGAGCAGTTCTTC
TRBV5-6	NA	TRBJ1-5	NA	CASSLGSHSNQPQHF	TGTGCCAGCAGCTTGGGTAGTCATAGCAATCAGCCCCAGCATTTT
TRBV7-2	NA	TRBJ2-1	TRBD2	CASSQLAGVRRHNEQFF	TGTGCCAGCAGCCAACTAGCGGGAGTCCGTAGGCACAATGAGCAGTTCTTC
TRBV6-5	NA	TRBJ1-1	NA	CASSNRKTGNTEAFF	TGTGCCAGCAGCAACCGCAAGACGGGAAACACTGAAGCTTTCTTT
TRBV28	NA	TRBJ1-3	NA	CASSFQGRFSGNTIYF	TGTGCCAGCAGTTTTCAGGGCCGATTCTCTGGAAACACCATATATTTT
TRBV29-1	NA	TRBJ1-2	NA	CSVARAGHYGYTF	TGCAGCGTTGCCAGAGCCGGGCACTATGGCTACACCTTC
TRBV7-3	once	TRBJ2-5	TRBD2	CASSLRGLAGAYQETQYF	TGTGCCAGCAGCTTAAGGGGACTAGCGGGGGCCTACCAAGAGACCCAGTACTTC